Shown below are 7 T cell receptor beta chains from a single sample sequenced in a study of T-cell reconstitution after alpha-beta-depleted transplantation in children. Unique molecular identifiers were incorporated into the prepared TCRbeta library. Each CDR3 protein is one row after TCRdb ran MiXCR on the PCR reads. The sample lists hundreds of thousands of distinct CDR3 sequences; over 25% were seen once. The sequencing used PBMCs from the stem cell graft donor, collected from the stem cell graft. The receptors shown here come from a human donor who donated a stem cell graft to a child with aplastic anemia.

The chain joins TRBV13 to TRBJ2-4; TRBD1 might be the D (6 bases). This CDR3 comprises 14 residues. Per germline, CDR1 PRHDT and CDR2 FYEKMQ (reference sequence). V dropped 2 bases and J dropped 2 bases, with 7 bases sitting between them. In nucleotides, the CDR3 is TGTGCCAGCAGCTTACAGGGGCCCAAAAACATTCAGTACTTC. Amino acid sequence: CASSLQGPKNIQYF.

The chain is built from TRBV28 and TRBJ2-5, with TRBD2 identical over 7 bases. The CDR3 covers 16 residues. CDR1 and CDR2 (germline): MDHEN, SYDVKM. V gave up 6 bases and J gave up 2 bases; unmatched junction bases: 12. The CDR3: CASRGGTHSRQETQYF. The DNA of the CDR3 is TGTGCCAGCAGGGGGGGGACCCACTCACGGCAAGAGACCCAGTACTTC.

The chain uses TRBV6-1 and TRBJ1-1; TRBD1 agrees at 8 bases. Germline lookup yields CDR1 MNHNS and CDR2 SASEGT. The CDR3 sequence is 14 residues long. The V gene end was trimmed by 6 bases and the J gene end by 8 bases; junction bases not matched to a gene: 11. CDR3 loop: CASSDTGGLAEAFF. The CDR3 nucleotides read TGTGCCAGCAGCGACACAGGGGGTTTGGCCGAAGCTTTCTTT.

This clonotype occurred a few times. The chain joins TRBV6-1 to TRBJ1-1; D is possibly TRBD1 (5 bases). The germline gives CDR1 MNHNS, CDR2 SASEGT. This CDR3 has 13 residues. The V end lost 6 bases, the J end lost 3 bases, and 11 bases lay between the germline ends. The chain's CDR3 is CASSTGEDTEAFF. CDR3 nucleotide sequence: TGTGCCAGCAGCACAGGAGAGGACACTGAAGCTTTCTTT.

This clonotype showed up just once. This chain uses TRBV28 with TRBJ1-1; D is unclear. V lost 4 bases and J lost 8, with 11 bases in between. Germline CDR1 is MDHEN and CDR2 is SYDVKM. The CDR3 is 12 amino acids. For the CDR3, the DNA is TGTGCCAGCAGTTACCCCGTGACGGAAGCTTTCTTT. Its protein product is CASSYPVTEAFF. The variable domain in full, completed from reference TRBV28 and TRBJ1-1, reads DVKVTQSSRYLVKRTGEKVFLECVQDMDHENMFWYRQDPGLGLRLIYFSYDVKMKEKGDIPEGYSVSREKKERFSLILESASTNQTSMYLCASSYPVTEAFFGQGTRLTVV.

This clonotype has a handful of counts. The V call is TRBV29-1, the J call TRBJ1-1; 7 bases agree with TRBD1. CDR1 SQVTM and CDR2 ANQGSEA come from the germline V gene. The CDR3 spans 13 residues. V was clipped by 4 bases and J by 3 bases; unmatched bases: 5. The DNA of the CDR3 is TGCAGCGTTGCCCGGACAGGAGACACTGAAGCTTTCTTT. Its protein product is CSVARTGDTEAFF.

This rearrangement joins TRBV9 to TRBJ2-3; a possible D gene is TRBD1 (6 bases). The CDR3 has 17 amino acids. V lost 2 bases to trimming and J lost 1 base, with 17 bases between them. Looked up from germline, CDR1 is SGDLS and CDR2 is YYNGEE. The CDR3 DNA is TGTGCCAGCAGCGTGCTTTCAACGGCAGGGGGCACAGATACGCAGTATTTT. It encodes CASSVLSTAGGTDTQYF.